This T cell receptor (beta chain) was recovered during a study of control samples from healthy donors and cancer patients (dated by TCRdb to 2020 to 2022). Library preparation used the immunoSEQ multiplex PCR assay. The table was pulled from immuneACCESS by TCRdb, which kept in-frame rearrangements only. Such tables lose some clones; where checked, under half of the loss comes from unresolved V genes, and the rest has no known cause. The sample yields about 180,000 clones; approximately 94% were counted once. The top ten hold around 1.5% of the sample. V and J lose 5 bases and 7 bases, and a span of 9 bases separates them. CDR1 is given as SEHNR and CDR2 as FQNEAQ, both from the germline V gene (reference sequence). The CDR3 holds 12 amino acids from the cysteine to the phenylalanine. This entry keeps only the CDR3 DNA: 36 bases, framed from base 1. Comment on this clone: The target of this receptor is not known. No much larger clone exists at a distance of one base, and base qualities are not known.

Source material: blood. This chain joins TRBV7-9 to TRBJ1-5; no D gene is confidently identified. This TCR was recovered from a woman between 18 and 30 years old in good health. The CDR3 region: CASSLLGQPQHF. The bases are TGTGCCAGCAGCCTGCTAGGGCAGCCCCAGCATTTT.